Below, 12 T cell receptor beta chains from the same sample are listed, as sequenced in a study of T cells in Graves' hyperthyroidism and ophthalmopathy. RNA transcripts served as the template for amplifying TCR beta CDR3 regions. The HTBI primer set served for first-round RT-PCR of the TCR CDR3. One entry per CDR3 protein, called by TCRdb with MiXCR from the multiplex PCR reads. This sample has about 600,000 distinct CDR3 sequences, with around 15% found just once. Input material: blood. Receptors were obtained from a woman aged 40 to 49 with Graves' ophthalmopathy.

This clonotype was detected many times. One junction end does not reproduce the germline sequence, and a read error may be involved. The chain is built from TRBV28 and TRBJ2-4, with 8 bases matching TRBD2. This CDR3 comprises 13 residues. CDR1 and CDR2 (germline): MDHEN, SYDVKM. CDR3 in amino acids: CASSLPGGNSQYF. The CDR3 DNA sequence: TGTGCCAGCAGTCTACCGGGGGGGAACAGTCAGTACTTC.

V and J are TRBV4-2 and TRBJ2-3; 10 bases line up with TRBD2. Trimming took 1 base from V and 4 from J; bases not matched to a gene: 11. Germline V gene data show CDR1 as LGHNA and CDR2 as YNFKEQ. The CDR3 covers 18 residues. CDR3 bases: TGTGCCAGCAGCCAAGCGGTTTGGTCACTAGCGGGACCAGATACGCAGTATTTT. As protein: CASSQAVWSLAGPDTQYF.

The CDR3 DNA reads TGTGCCAGCAGTATTGACCCGCAGGGATTTGGCTCCTACAATGAGCAGTTCTTC. This gives the protein CASSIDPQGFGSYNEQFF. The V and J genes are TRBV5-5 and TRBJ2-1, with D possibly matching TRBD1 (5 bases). Germline assignment: CDR1 SGHKS and CDR2 YYEKEE (reference sequence). This CDR3 has 18 residues. Trimming removed 5 bases at V and 0 bases at J, with 21 bases between. Complete variable domain (other parts from reference TRBV5-5 and TRBJ2-1): DAGVTQSPTHLIKTRGQQVTLRCSPISGHKSVSWYQQVLGQGPQFIFQYYEKEERGRGNFPDRFSARQFPNYSSELNVNALLLGDSALYLCASSIDPQGFGSYNEQFFGPGTRLTVL.

Here the CDR3 reads CASSEAGLEGYTF. CDR3 DNA sequence: TGTGCCAGCAGTGAAGCCGGGTTGGAAGGCTACACCTTC. The rearrangement joins TRBV2 to TRBJ1-2; D gene ambiguous. CDR3 length: 13 residues. V was trimmed by 0 bases and J by 8 bases, leaving 10 bases between them. Per the germline V gene, CDR1 is SNHLY and CDR2 is FYNNEI. The variable domain in full, with the rest retrieved from reference TRBV2 and TRBJ1-2, is EPEVTQTPSHQVTQMGQEVILRCVPISNHLYFYWYRQILGQKVEFLVSFYNNEISEKSEIFDDQFSVERPDGSNFTLKIRSTKLEDSAMYFCASSEAGLEGYTFGSGTRLTVV.

This clonotype was seen a handful of times. This sequence joins TRBV28 and TRBJ1-5, with D possibly matching TRBD1 (5 bases). CDR3 length: 14 residues. Per germline, CDR1 MDHEN and CDR2 SYDVKM. The V gene lost 5 bases and the J gene lost 4 bases, with 12 bases spanning the gap. This CDR3 is CASSPPSGNQPQHF. The CDR3 DNA follows: TGTGCCAGCAGTCCTCCCTCAGGGAATCAGCCCCAGCATTTT.

This clonotype occurred many times. The chain joins TRBV28 to TRBJ2-1, with a weak D call TRBD2 (5 bases). The V end lost 5 bases, the J end lost 1 base, and 21 bases lay between the germline ends. This CDR3 has 18 residues. The V gene's germline CDR1 is MDHEN and CDR2 SYDVKM. The CDR3 DNA reads as TGTGCCAGCAGTCCCAGGACTTTTTCACCCGCTTCCTACAATGAGCAGTTCTTC. Amino acids: CASSPRTFSPASYNEQFF. The full variable domain, in which reference TRBV28 and TRBJ2-1 provide the parts outside the CDR3, is DVKVTQSSRYLVKRTGEKVFLECVQDMDHENMFWYRQDPGLGLRLIYFSYDVKMKEKGDIPEGYSVSREKKERFSLILESASTNQTSMYLCASSPRTFSPASYNEQFFGPGTRLTVL.

To note about this clonotype: It is likely a read error, because the conserved phenylalanine at the end of the CDR3 is missing. The rearrangement joins TRBV28 to TRBJ2-7; D not certain. The CDR3 contains 13 residues. Germline lookup yields CDR1 MDHEN and CDR2 SYDVKM. V lost 3 bases and J 2 bases, leaving 8 bases between the germline ends. The CDR3: CASSFLSAYEQYL. The CDR3 coding sequence is TGTGCCAGCAGTTTCCTCTCCGCCTACGAGCAGTACCTC.

The rearrangement joins TRBV19 to TRBJ1-2; D might be TRBD1 (5 bases). Germline CDR1 LNHDA, CDR2 SQIVND (reference sequence). The CDR3 length is 16 residues. V was cut by 6 bases and J by 5 bases, with 22 bases left in between. The DNA for the CDR3 is TGTGCCAGTAGATCCGTAGGCGACAACCGACAGTATGGCTACACCTTC. It codes for CASRSVGDNRQYGYTF. The full variable domain, with the rest looked up from reference TRBV19 and TRBJ1-2, is DGGITQSPKYLFRKEGQNVTLSCEQNLNHDAMYWYRQDPGQGLRLIYYSQIVNDFQKGDIAEGYSVSREKKESFPLTVTSAQKNPTAFYLCASRSVGDNRQYGYTFGSGTRLTVV.

This clonotype was picked up many times. The chain employs TRBV19 and TRBJ2-1; TRBD2 agrees at 9 bases. Germline CDR1 and CDR2: LNHDA and SQIVND (reference sequence). The CDR3 length is 15 residues. J gave up 7 bases and V 8 bases, and 12 bases lay outside the gene matches. CDR3 region: CASRGGGSGRNEQFF. CDR3 nucleotides: TGTGCCAGTCGAGGGGGGGGTAGCGGGAGAAATGAGCAGTTCTTC.

This clonotype appeared a few times. The chain is built from TRBV20-1 and TRBJ1-2; no reliable D call. CDR1 is DFQATT, CDR2 SNEGSKA, per germline (reference sequence). Trimming took 2 bases from V and 1 from J, leaving 5 bases between them. The CDR3 loop spans 12 amino acids. The CDR3 region has the DNA TGCAGTGCTAGATCAGATAACTATGGCTACACCTTC. Amino acids: CSARSDNYGYTF.

The gene calls are TRBV5-4 and TRBJ1-1, with no clear D. The CDR3 has 13 amino acids. The V gene lost 2 bases and the J gene lost 3 bases, with 8 bases spanning the gap. CDR1 is SGHNT, CDR2 YYREEE, per germline (reference sequence). The CDR3 bases are TGTGCCAGCAGCTTCTTGGGAGACACTGAAGCTTTCTTT. Protein product: CASSFLGDTEAFF.

The chain recombines TRBV2 with TRBJ2-7, with 7 bases fitting TRBD1. CDR3 length: 16 residues. J was trimmed by 0 bases and V by 4 bases; bases with no gene match: 9. Germline values: CDR1 SNHLY, CDR2 FYNNEI. Written as DNA, the CDR3 is TGTGCCAGCAGTGTGCTTGAACAGGGGAGCTCCTACGAGCAGTACTTC. Translation: CASSVLEQGSSYEQYF.